The TCR beta chain under discussion was sequenced for a study of vaccination and CD4 T cells after COVID-19. Cultured CD4+ T cells had their DNA profiled by the Oncomine TCR Beta short-read assay. TCRdb recomputed calls from the PCR reads with MiXCR, one row per CDR3 protein. The sample contains approximately 24,000 distinct CDR3 sequences, less than 50% of which appear only once. The germline gives CDR1 MNHEY, CDR2 SVGEGT. The CDR3 length is 13 residues. V was pared by 1 base and J by 6 bases, with 7 bases between. Treatment described: roughly ten-day PBMC culture with coronavirus spike peptide pools or control peptides (ViraFEST assay). To note about this clonotype: Its antigen is unknown.

The receptor's source is a human donor who had recovered from COVID-19. V is TRBV6-2 or TRBV6-3 and J is TRBJ1-5; D is ambiguous. The specimen was CD4+ T cells from blood, cultured in vitro. CDR3 in DNA: TGTGCCAGCAGTTACTTGGGCATTCAGCCCCAGCATTTT. This sequence encodes CASSYLGIQPQHF.